The 16 T cell receptor beta chains below come from one sample, sequenced in a study of cytomegalovirus exposure and HLA in healthy donors. Primers for the PCR totalled 60 Vbeta and 13 Jbeta. The method was immunoSEQ multiplex PCR; TCRdb's version includes in-frame clones alone and lacks a portion of them. There are tens of thousands of clones in the sample; about 75% occur only once, and about 6.1% lies in the top ten. Material: PBMCs. Every receptor here comes from a female donor in good health and CMV-seronegative.

The chain joins TRBV9 to TRBJ2-7; 11 nucleotides match TRBD2. CDR1 is SGDLS, CDR2 YYNGEE, per germline. J gave up 7 bases and V 0 bases, and 0 bases lay outside the gene matches. This CDR3 spans 13 amino acids. The CDR3 region has the DNA TGTGCCAGCAGCGTAGGGACTAGCGGGGAGCAGTACTTC. It yields the protein CASSVGTSGEQYF. Combining the CDR3 with reference TRBV9 and TRBJ2-7 gives the whole variable domain DSGVTQTPKHLITATGQRVTLRCSPRSGDLSVYWYQQSLDQGLQFLIQYYNGEERAKGNILERFSAQQFPDLHSELNLSSLELGDSALYFCASSVGTSGEQYFGPGTRLTVT.

The CDR3 DNA is TGCGCCAGCAGCACACAGGGACAGTCCTACGAGCAGTACTTC. This codes for CASSTQGQSYEQYF. J is TRBJ2-7 and V is TRBV5-1; 7 nucleotides line up with TRBD1. This CDR3 contains 14 residues. CDR1 and CDR2 (germline): SGHRS, YFSETQ. V was clipped by 4 bases and J by 1 base; unmatched bases: 5. Drawing the rest from reference TRBV5-1 and TRBJ2-7, the complete variable domain is KAGVTQTPRYLIKTRGQQVTLSCSPISGHRSVSWYQQTPGQGLQFLFEYFSETQRNKGNFPGRFSGRQFSNSRSEMNVSTLELGDSALYLCASSTQGQSYEQYFGPGTRLTVT.

The genes are TRBV15 and TRBJ2-7; D possibly corresponds to TRBD2 (6 bases). The CDR3 sequence is 15 residues long. Looked up from germline, CDR1 is LNHNV and CDR2 is YYDKDF (reference sequence). V was shortened by 4 bases and J by 0 bases, with 13 bases between the two germline ends. The CDR3 DNA follows: TGTGCCACCAGCAATGAGCGCGGGATCTCCTACGAGCAGTACTTC. This codes for CATSNERGISYEQYF.

The V gene is TRBV5-6, the J gene TRBJ1-6; the D gene is possibly TRBD1 (5 bases). V gave up 0 bases and J gave up 7 bases, with 8 bases separating them. The CDR3 sequence is 14 residues long. Germline assignment: CDR1 SGHDT and CDR2 YYEEEE. The CDR3 sequence is CASSLGQINSPLHF. CDR3 bases: TGTGCCAGCAGCTTGGGACAGATCAATTCACCCCTCCACTTT.

The V and J genes are TRBV4-2 and TRBJ2-6, with 11 bases matching TRBD1. The germline V gene encodes CDR1 LGHNA and CDR2 YNFKEQ. The CDR3 extends over 18 amino acids. With 0 bases clipped from V and 3 bases from J, the junction kept 4 bases outside the gene matches. The CDR3 DNA is TGTGCCAGCAGCCAAGAGAAGGACAGGGGGCTTGGGGCCAACGTCCTGACTTTC. This codes for CASSQEKDRGLGANVLTF.

The chain has TRBV27 and TRBJ1-2; 8 bases agree with TRBD1. Germline V CDR1 and CDR2: MNHEY, SMNVEV (reference sequence). The CDR3 extends over 14 amino acids. The V gene end was trimmed by 3 bases and the J gene end by 5 bases; junction bases not matched to a gene: 5. The CDR3: CASSLSDRVYGYTF. The CDR3 bases are TGTGCCAGCAGTTTGTCGGACAGGGTGTATGGCTACACCTTC.

V is TRBV2 and J is TRBJ2-5, with D maybe TRBD2 (6 bases). The CDR3 covers 13 residues. CDR1 and CDR2 from the germline V gene are SNHLY and FYNNEI. The V and J ends lost 2 bases and 5 bases respectively, with 9 bases between them. The CDR3 protein is CASSELAMETQYF. CDR3 DNA sequence: TGTGCCAGCAGTGAACTAGCGATGGAGACCCAGTACTTC.

The V and J genes are TRBV5-1 and TRBJ2-1; tentatively, D is TRBD2 (5 bases). The germline CDR1 and CDR2 sequences are SGHRS and YFSETQ. The ends were cut back, 1 base at V and 0 bases at J, with 14 bases in the middle. This CDR3 region has 17 residues. This CDR3 is CASSLSGLLSSYNEQFF. DNA of the CDR3: TGCGCCAGCAGCTTGTCCGGACTCCTCAGCTCCTACAATGAGCAGTTCTTC.

The V call is TRBV11-2, the J call TRBJ2-1; 9 bases agree with TRBD2. This CDR3 has 15 amino acids. Germline V gene lookup returns CDR1 SGHAT and CDR2 FQNNGV. Trimming took 5 bases from V and 3 from J; bases not matched to a gene: 5. The CDR3 reads CASSPGTSSYNEQFF. CDR3 nucleotides: TGTGCCAGCAGCCCCGGGACTAGCAGCTACAATGAGCAGTTCTTC.

The chain joins TRBV15 to TRBJ2-6; no reliable D call. The V and J ends lost 0 bases and 3 bases respectively, with 6 bases between them. Germline V lookup: CDR1 LNHNV, CDR2 YYDKDF (reference sequence). CDR3 length: 15 amino acids. The CDR3 region is CATSRDSFGANVLTF. Here the CDR3 DNA reads TGTGCCACCAGCAGAGATAGTTTTGGGGCCAACGTCCTGACTTTC.

The chain recombines TRBV4-3 with TRBJ1-1; TRBD1 is a possible D gene (5 bases). V dropped 4 bases and J dropped 3 bases, with 18 bases sitting between them. CDR1 and CDR2 (germline): LGHNA, YSLEER. The CDR3 extends over 16 amino acids. Here the CDR3 reads CASSRGLGGFDTEAFF. CDR3 DNA: TGCGCCAGCAGCCGAGGCCTTGGGGGGTTCGACACTGAAGCTTTCTTT.

The gene calls are TRBV19 and TRBJ1-1, with 8 bases lining up with TRBD1. The CDR3 is 16 residues long. Germline trimming cut 4 bases from V and 4 bases from J; bases unmatched to any gene: 11. The germline V gene has CDR1 LNHDA and CDR2 SQIVND (reference sequence). The CDR3 DNA is TGTGCCAGTAGTACGCAGGGGGCCATAGCTCTCACTGAAGCTTTCTTT. Translation gives CASSTQGAIALTEAFF. Complete variable domain (other parts from reference TRBV19 and TRBJ1-1): DGGITQSPKYLFRKEGQNVTLSCEQNLNHDAMYWYRQDPGQGLRLIYYSQIVNDFQKGDIAEGYSVSREKKESFPLTVTSAQKNPTAFYLCASSTQGAIALTEAFFGQGTRLTVV.

This chain uses TRBV5-4 with TRBJ1-3; D ambiguous. The CDR3 sequence is 13 residues long. The germline V gene encodes CDR1 SGHNT and CDR2 YYREEE (reference sequence). V was clipped by 0 bases and J by 4 bases, with 5 bases between them. CDR3: CASSLAGGNTIYF. In nucleotides, the CDR3 is TGTGCCAGCAGCTTGGCCGGGGGAAACACCATATATTTT.

In its sample, this clone was seen a few times. The rearrangement links TRBV5-5 to TRBJ1-1, with TRBD1 matching over 7 bases. The CDR3 consists of 13 residues. Germline assignment: CDR1 SGHKS and CDR2 YYEKEE (reference sequence). J was trimmed by 4 bases and V by 4 bases; bases with no gene match: 4. CDR3 DNA: TGTGCCAGCAGCGCCCGGACAGGCACTGAAGCTTTCTTT. Residues: CASSARTGTEAFF.

This clone was counted a single time. The genes are TRBV6-5 and TRBJ2-3; TRBD1 matches at 7 bases. Per germline, CDR1 MNHEY and CDR2 SVGAGI. The CDR3 runs to 13 residues. V shed 5 bases, J shed 6 bases, and the junction held 5 bases outside the gene matches. The CDR3 sequence is CASSRTGFDTQYF. In DNA form, the CDR3 reads TGTGCCAGCAGTAGGACAGGTTTTGATACGCAGTATTTT.

This clone was seen more than once but under ten times. J is TRBJ1-1 and V is TRBV21-1. TRBV21-1 is a pseudogene segment. The CDR3 totals 15 residues. The CDR3: CASSLSSGGYTEAFF. DNA of the CDR3: TGTGCCAGCAGCCTGAGTTCGGGAGGATACACTGAAGCTTTCTTT.